This is a list of T cell receptor beta chains from one sample in a study of post-analysis software for immune sequencing data. TCRdb passed the PCR reads through MiXCR, listing each CDR3 protein once. In the table there are about 500,000 distinct CDR3 sequences, roughly 45% of which are singletons. Sample: blood. All receptors derive from a girl between 10 and 17 years old with multiple sclerosis. Each CDR3 is given with its conserved first and last residue. D genes are given only for firm matches. Not every row has a clone size; where given, it reads once, few, many or a size class.

v_gene	abundance	d_gene	j_gene	CDR3aa	CDR3nt
TRBV5-1	few	TRBD1	TRBJ2-7	CASSLWDRGRNGEQYF	TGCGCCAGCAGCCTATGGGACAGGGGGCGAAATGGCGAGCAGTACTTC
TRBV20-1	once	-	TRBJ2-3	CSADPTDTDTQYF	TGCAGTGCCGATCCAACGGACACAGATACGCAGTATTTT
TRBV3-1	few	TRBD2	TRBJ2-1	CASSRKPSGLAGTWEQFF	TGTGCCAGCAGCCGAAAGCCAAGTGGGCTAGCGGGAACATGGGAGCAGTTCTTC
TRBV7-2	-	TRBD1	TRBJ2-1	CASRFDRGTYNEQFF	TGTGCCAGCAGATTCGACAGGGGTACCTACAATGAGCAGTTCTTC
TRBV28	-	TRBD1	TRBJ1-5	CASSLPGQLGQPQHF	TGTGCCAGCAGTTTACCGGGACAGCTAGGCCAGCCCCAGCATTTT
TRBV3-1	-	-	TRBJ2-7	CASSQDQDNYQRRYEQYF	TGTGCCAGCAGCCAAGATCAGGACAACTACCAGAGGCGCTACGAGCAGTACTTC
TRBV13	-	-	TRBJ2-7	CASSGGVSGEQYF	TGTGCCAGCAGCGGGGGAGTTTCAGGCGAGCAGTACTTC
TRBV28	-	-	TRBJ2-7	CASIGREKFYEQYF	TGCGCCAGCATTGGGCGGGAAAAATTCTACGAGCAGTACTTC
TRBV12-3/TRBV12-4	few	TRBD2	TRBJ2-7	CASSFRREGGEQYF	TGTGCCAGCAGTTTTCGGCGGGAGGGTGGCGAGCAGTACTTC
TRBV10-3	few	TRBD1	TRBJ2-7	CATSTGEAYEQYF	TGTGCCACCTCGACAGGGGAGGCCTACGAGCAGTACTTC
TRBV20-1	-	-	TRBJ1-3	CSASGVTTTSGNTIYF	TGCAGTGCTTCGGGAGTCACAACGACGTCTGGAAACACCATATATTTT
TRBV7-7	few	-	TRBJ2-5	CASSLEGWETQYF	TGTGCTAGCAGCTTAGAGGGGTGGGAGACCCAGTACTTC
TRBV7-2	few	-	TRBJ2-6	CASSLAGFGANVLTF	TGTGCCAGCAGCTTAGCGGGGTTTGGGGCCAACGTCCTGACTTTC
TRBV20-1	-	TRBD2	TRBJ2-3	CSANTLLSSGGTDTQYF	TGCAGTGCTAACACCCTACTGTCTAGCGGGGGCACAGATACGCAGTATTTT
TRBV6-5	-	TRBD1	TRBJ2-7	CASSYSMQTGVGEQYF	TGTGCCAGCAGTTACTCGATGCAAACAGGGGTAGGCGAGCAGTACTTC
TRBV28	few	TRBD1	TRBJ2-5	CASSTSDRGETQYF	TGTGCCAGCAGTACAAGCGACAGGGGTGAGACCCAGTACTTC
TRBV29-1	-	-	TRBJ2-5	CSVETREETQYF	TGCAGCGTCGAAACAAGAGAAGAGACCCAGTACTTC
TRBV28	many	-	TRBJ2-6	CASSFDTSGANVLTF	TGTGCCAGCAGTTTTGATACCTCTGGGGCCAACGTCCTGACTTTC
TRBV20-1	few	-	TRBJ2-7	CSASPGLTYEQYF	TGCAGTGCTAGTCCGGGACTCACCTACGAGCAGTACTTC
TRBV4-1	-	TRBD2	TRBJ2-1	CASSQDPSTSGRVDNEQFF	TGCGCCAGCAGCCAAGATCCTTCGACTAGCGGGAGAGTCGACAATGAGCAGTTCTTC